This is a list of T cell receptor beta chains from one sample in a study of cytomegalovirus exposure and HLA in healthy donors. The protocol was immunoSEQ multiplex PCR, while the TCRdb copy is restricted to in-frame clones and leaves out a portion. The repertoire consists of about 130,000 clones, with over 75% occurring once and the leading ten covering 13%. Source material: PBMCs. The source of these receptors is a woman in her forties in good health and CMV-seropositive. Each CDR3 is given with its conserved first and last residue. The order of the fields is J gene, V gene, CDR3 protein.

TRBJ1-1 | TRBV6-6 | CASSLTGGDTEAFF
TRBJ1-1 | TRBV5-5 | CASSLRQGGAEAFF
TRBJ2-3 | TRBV5-1 | CASSWDFHSTDTQYF
TRBJ1-5 | TRBV7-6 | CASSLWGDQPQHF
TRBJ2-1 | TRBV7-3 | CASSLGGGLNEQFF
TRBJ2-3 | TRBV6-5 | CASSLGKRTDTQYF
TRBJ2-1 | TRBV5-1 | CASSFPIAVNNEQFF
TRBJ1-5 | TRBV30 | CAWSRGGGQPQHF
TRBJ2-1 | TRBV5-8 | CASSLGLAGPLGQFF
TRBJ2-3 | TRBV7-2 | CASSLLTAGGADTQYF
TRBJ1-5 | TRBV27 | CASSSEGVDNQPQHF
TRBJ2-2 | TRBV6-6 | CASSSPRDTGELFF
TRBJ1-2 | TRBV6-1 | CASSEARGYWGYTF
TRBJ1-1 | TRBV28 | CASGTTGQGDTEAFF
TRBJ2-1 | TRBV15 | CATSREAGSYNEQFF
TRBJ1-2 | TRBV28 | CASSFLGGYGYTF
TRBJ2-1 | TRBV2 | CASSQSILRSSYNEQFF
NA | TRBV27 | CASSPDRGGYEQYF
TRBJ1-2 | TRBV6-6 | CASSPQGDNYGYTF